The 28 T cell receptor beta chains listed next were all sequenced from one sample in a study of CXCR3-negative and CXCR3-positive naive CD8 T cells. Study-level points and caveats: More hydrophobic TRB CDR3s were found in CXCR3-positive naive cells than in CXCR3-negative naive cells.

With UMI labels, 5' RACE was used to prepare the TRB cDNA libraries. No DNA is given; TCRdb re-called the 5' RACE reads and lists each CDR3 protein once. In total, the table holds roughly 100,000 distinct CDR3 sequences. What these receptors recognize is not known. The sample comprised naive CXCR3+ CD8+ T cells from blood. The subset: CD45RO-CCR7+CD27+CD95- naive CD8+ T cells expressing CXCR3 (TNR3+). These receptors were taken from a human donor in good health. Some clones in this sample may be carry-over from other donors' samples.

The CDR3 here is CASSRGLGQGDEQYF. This chain joins TRBV12-3 or TRBV12-4 and TRBJ2-7; the D gene TCRdb calls, TRBD1, cannot be checked with no DNA. CDR3 size: 15 residues.

This sequence joins TRBV5-1 and TRBJ1-6. CDR1 and CDR2 from the germline V gene are SGHRS and YFSETQ. This CDR3 spans 13 amino acids. The CDR3 sequence is CASSWDYNSPLHF.

This sequence joins TRBV29-1 and TRBJ2-7; as DNA is missing, the TRBD1 call by TCRdb cannot be tested. Per germline, CDR1 SQVTM and CDR2 ANQGSEA. There are 15 residues in the CDR3. The CDR3 loop reads CSVEGSPGGLYEQYF.

The chain employs TRBV29-1 and TRBJ1-2; the TRBD1 assignment by TCRdb is unverifiable without DNA. This CDR3 contains 14 residues. Germline loops: CDR1 SQVTM, CDR2 ANQGSEA. The CDR3 here is CSVTSWSGTDGYTF.

This sequence joins TRBV29-1 and TRBJ2-1; checking the TCRdb D call of TRBD1 is not possible without DNA. Looked up from germline, CDR1 is SQVTM and CDR2 is ANQGSEA. The CDR3 sequence is 16 residues long. CDR3 sequence: CSVEDEGTTDINEQFF.

This chain joins TRBV2 and TRBJ2-7. Per germline, CDR1 SNHLY and CDR2 FYNNEI. This CDR3 is 13 amino acids long. The CDR3 loop is CASSERELYEQYF.

V gene TRBV2 combines with J gene TRBJ2-3; TCRdb calls TRBD1, which cannot be checked without DNA. The CDR3 contains 15 residues. Germline V gene sequence: CDR1 SNHLY, CDR2 FYNNEI. The CDR3 loop reads CASSDRHLGPDTQYF.

The rearrangement joins TRBV28 to TRBJ2-7. Germline CDR1 reads MDHEN; CDR2 reads SYDVKM. This CDR3 is built from 13 residues. CDR3 region: CASSLTAAYEQYF.

The chain uses TRBV15 and TRBJ2-7; checking the TCRdb D call of TRBD1 is not possible without DNA. CDR1 and CDR2 from the germline V gene are LNHNV and YYDKDF (reference sequence). This CDR3 has 14 residues. CDR3 residues: CATSSGWGEYEQYF.

The chain employs TRBV29-1 and TRBJ1-1; lacking DNA, the TRBD1 call made by TCRdb goes unchecked. Germline-derived CDR1 and CDR2 are SQVTM and ANQGSEA. This CDR3 region has 13 residues. CDR3 sequence: CSVRGTGGTEAFF.

The chain's CDR3 is CSVVSGTYNEQFF. The chain carries TRBV29-1 and TRBJ2-1; the TCRdb call, TRBD2, lacks DNA for checking. From germline, CDR1 is SQVTM and CDR2 ANQGSEA. The CDR3 runs 13 residues.

The chain uses TRBV7-9 and TRBJ2-7. This CDR3 contains 13 residues. The V gene's germline CDR1 is SEHNR and CDR2 FQNEAQ (reference sequence). The CDR3 region is CASSSGSPYEQYF.

This chain links TRBV20-1 with TRBJ2-7; TCRdb's D gene call, TRBD1, goes unchecked for lack of DNA. This CDR3 comprises 15 residues. The germline gives CDR1 DFQATT, CDR2 SNEGSKA (reference sequence). The CDR3: CSARGGWDEAYEQYF.

This chain joins TRBV7-6 and TRBJ2-5; TCRdb designates TRBD1, a call that cannot be tested without DNA. The CDR3 spans 17 residues. Germline V lookup: CDR1 SGHVS, CDR2 FNYEAQ. The CDR3 loop is CASSSIEDRGIPETQYF.

The rearrangement joins TRBV11-3 to TRBJ1-1. The CDR3 is made up of 14 amino acids. Germline CDR1 and CDR2: SGHNT and YENEEA. The CDR3 region is CASSLALTNTEAFF.

The gene calls are TRBV25-1 and TRBJ1-4. Germline CDR1 is MGHDK and CDR2 is SYGVNS. The CDR3 covers 14 residues. CDR3 in amino acids: CASSGTASNEKLFF.

The rearrangement links TRBV11-2 to TRBJ2-1; TCRdb calls TRBD2, which cannot be checked without DNA. CDR3 length: 14 residues. The germline V gene has CDR1 SGHAT and CDR2 FQNNGV. The CDR3: CASSFSGGYNEQFF.

This chain connects TRBV12-3 or TRBV12-4 to TRBJ1-1. This CDR3 is 15 amino acids long. Here the CDR3 reads CASSLGGLGDTEAFF.

The chain joins TRBV12-3 or TRBV12-4 to TRBJ2-3; TCRdb calls TRBD1, which cannot be checked without DNA. CDR3 length: 14 amino acids. The CDR3 spells CASRPGQITDTQYF.

The chain is built from TRBV7-8 and TRBJ1-5. Germline CDR1 SGHVS, CDR2 FQNEAQ. The CDR3 length is 14 residues. The CDR3: CTSSPGMRGQPQHF.

The chain combines TRBV20-1 with TRBJ2-7; lacking DNA, the TRBD2 call made by TCRdb goes unchecked. CDR1 is DFQATT and CDR2 is SNEGSKA in the germline V gene (reference sequence). The CDR3 contains 14 residues. CDR3 in amino acids: CSASPLAGGYEQYF.

The rearrangement uses TRBV5-6 and TRBJ2-3; TCRdb selects TRBD1, and the lack of DNA leaves this call unchecked. This CDR3 has 15 amino acids. CDR1 and CDR2 from the germline V gene are SGHDT and YYEEEE. CDR3 sequence: CASSNGYGNTDTQYF. Supplemented by reference TRBV5-6 and TRBJ2-3, the full variable domain reads DAGVTQSPTHLIKTRGQQVTLRCSPKSGHDTVSWYQQALGQGPQFIFQYYEEEERQRGNFPDRFSGHQFPNYSSELNVNALLLGDSALYLCASSNGYGNTDTQYFGPGTRLTVL.

The chain has TRBV10-3 and TRBJ2-7; TCRdb calls TRBD1, which cannot be checked without DNA. This CDR3 region has 15 residues. Germline V CDR1 and CDR2: ENHRY, SYGVKD. CDR3 protein: CAISDLLDREDEQYF.

CDR3: CASSAGGTFDNEQFF. The chain is built from TRBV2 and TRBJ2-1; the D call from TCRdb, TRBD2, cannot be confirmed without DNA. The CDR3 sequence is 15 residues long. The V gene's germline CDR1 is SNHLY and CDR2 FYNNEI.

The rearrangement links TRBV15 to TRBJ2-1; as DNA is missing, the TRBD1 call by TCRdb cannot be tested. This CDR3 has 16 amino acids. Per germline, CDR1 LNHNV and CDR2 YYDKDF (reference sequence). CDR3: CATSTSGALVYNEQFF.

The chain carries TRBV14 and TRBJ2-2; the D call of TRBD1 rests on TCRdb alone, since no DNA is present to check it. Germline V gene lookup returns CDR1 SGHDN and CDR2 FVKESK. CDR3 length: 16 amino acids. Here the CDR3 reads CASSLPGQGITGELFF.

The chain has TRBV14 and TRBJ1-3. The CDR3 has 16 amino acids. CDR1 and CDR2 from the germline V gene are SGHDN and FVKESK. CDR3 residues: CASSLLQDLSGNTIYF.

V gene TRBV12-3 or TRBV12-4 combines with J gene TRBJ1-1. CDR3 length equals 14 residues. This CDR3 reads CASRTSSLNTEAFF.